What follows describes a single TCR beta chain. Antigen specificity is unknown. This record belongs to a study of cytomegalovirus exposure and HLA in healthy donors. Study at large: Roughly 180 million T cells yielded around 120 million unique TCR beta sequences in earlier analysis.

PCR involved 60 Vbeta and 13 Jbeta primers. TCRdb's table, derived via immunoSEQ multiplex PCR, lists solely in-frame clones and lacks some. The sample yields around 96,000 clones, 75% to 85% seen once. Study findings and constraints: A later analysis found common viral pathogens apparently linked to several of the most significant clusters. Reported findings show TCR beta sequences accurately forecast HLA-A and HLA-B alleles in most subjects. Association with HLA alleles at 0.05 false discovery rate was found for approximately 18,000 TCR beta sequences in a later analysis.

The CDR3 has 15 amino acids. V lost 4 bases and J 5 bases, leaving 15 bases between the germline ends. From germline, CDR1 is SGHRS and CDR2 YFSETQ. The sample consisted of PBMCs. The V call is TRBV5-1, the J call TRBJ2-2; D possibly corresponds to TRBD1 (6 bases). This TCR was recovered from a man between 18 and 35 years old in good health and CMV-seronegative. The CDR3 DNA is TGCGCCAGCAGCCCCGACAGGTCGCAGACCGGGGAGCTGTTTTTT. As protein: CASSPDRSQTGELFF.